Included here is one T cell receptor (beta chain) sequence, with context. Per the original data handling: Reference gene primer amplification in the assay estimated nucleated cell counts. Here immunoSEQ multiplex PCR was the method, and the copy in TCRdb shows in-frame clones only, minus some. D and trimming come from the DNA, and the V and J calls and clone size come from that table. The sample consists of about 400,000 clones, around 84% of them appearing once. The entry originates in a study of blood T cell repertoires in COVID-19. Across the whole study: Samples came from the United States, Italy and Spain, spanning acute and convalescent COVID-19. T cells, B-cell-depleted T cells, or PBMCs supplied cDNA or gDNA.

Material: peripheral blood. The TCR comes from a human donor in a cohort sampled during active COVID-19.

CDR3 DNA sequence: TGTGCCAGCACCCCCAGGGGGATCACTGGAAACACCATATATTTT. Its translation: CASTPRGITGNTIYF. V usage is TRBV7-8 and J usage is TRBJ1-3; 7 bases are a match to TRBD1. Germline V CDR1 and CDR2: SGHVS, FQNEAQ. V lost 7 bases and J lost 2; bases outside the gene matches: 8. The CDR3 is 15 amino acids.